A single sample is the source of the 29 T cell receptor beta chains below, sequenced in a study of cytomegalovirus exposure and HLA in healthy donors. It was with 60 Vbeta and 13 Jbeta primers that the PCR ran. Assay used: immunoSEQ multiplex PCR; TCRdb lists only in-frame clones, some missing. The sample holds 150,000 to 200,000 clones, nearly 80% seen once. The sequenced sample was PBMCs. Receptor source: a man younger than 35 in good health and CMV-seropositive.

This clone was detected only once. The V call is TRBV12-5, the J call TRBJ2-1; weak D call: TRBD2 (5 bases). The CDR3 sequence is 13 residues long. Germline V CDR1 and CDR2: LGHNT, FRNRAP. Between the trimmed V and J ends, which lost 1 base and 10 bases, there was a span of 11 bases. CDR3 amino acids: CASGLAGSGEQFF. The CDR3 DNA sequence: TGTGCTAGTGGTTTGGCCGGGTCGGGGGAGCAGTTCTTC.

The gene calls are TRBV7-2 and TRBJ2-7, with 9 bases that match TRBD1. The V and J ends lost 5 bases and 2 bases, in that order; junction bases with no gene match: 4. Germline assignment: CDR1 SGHTA and CDR2 FQGNSA. The CDR3 is 14 amino acids. The CDR3 DNA follows: TGTGCCAGCAGCCCTACAGGGGGCGCCTACGAGCAGTACTTC. This codes for CASSPTGGAYEQYF.

The chain has TRBV5-6 and TRBJ1-2, with unresolved D. This CDR3 contains 15 residues. Germline V gives CDR1 SGHDT, CDR2 YYEEEE. The V end was cut by 5 bases, the J end by 4 bases, with 18 bases between. CDR3 in amino acids: CASRPLRTGSYGYTF. The CDR3 DNA is TGTGCCAGCAGACCCCTTCGGACGGGGAGCTATGGCTACACCTTC.

V is TRBV4-3 and J is TRBJ1-1; possible D gene TRBD1, 6 bases. Trimming removed 0 bases at V and 10 bases at J, with 12 bases between. CDR1 is LGHNA, CDR2 YSLEER, per germline. The CDR3 contains 13 residues. Here the CDR3 reads CASSQDTGKSAFF. Written as DNA, the CDR3 is TGCGCCAGCAGCCAAGACACAGGGAAGTCAGCTTTCTTT.

V gene TRBV15 combines with J gene TRBJ1-4, with D uncertain. CDR1 and CDR2 from the germline V gene are LNHNV and YYDKDF (reference sequence). V gave up 0 bases and J gave up 8 bases, with 13 bases separating them. The CDR3 loop spans 15 amino acids. The CDR3 nucleotides read TGTGCCACCAGCAGAGATCACGGGGTGGGGGAAAAACTGTTTTTT. This sequence encodes CATSRDHGVGEKLFF.

V and J are TRBV5-4 and TRBJ2-3, with TRBD2 as a possible D gene (6 bases). V was cut by 1 base and J by 0 bases, with 9 bases left in between. Germline loops: CDR1 SGHNT, CDR2 YYREEE (reference sequence). The CDR3 is 15 amino acids. The CDR3 DNA sequence: TGTGCCAGCAGCTTGTATGCGGGGAGCACAGATACGCAGTATTTT. Its protein product is CASSLYAGSTDTQYF.

The genes are TRBV9 and TRBJ1-3, with 9 bases that match TRBD1. Germline V lookup: CDR1 SGDLS, CDR2 YYNGEE. V lost 0 bases, J lost 0 bases, and 4 bases stayed unmatched. This CDR3 has 17 amino acids. The chain's CDR3 is CASSVATGGYSGNTIYF. CDR3 nucleotides: TGTGCCAGCAGCGTAGCGACAGGGGGATACTCTGGAAACACCATATATTTT.

The V and J genes are TRBV6-5 and TRBJ2-7; tentative D call: TRBD1 (6 bases). Between the trimmed V and J ends, which lost 8 bases and 6 bases, there was a span of 17 bases. The CDR3 runs 13 residues. The germline gives CDR1 MNHEY, CDR2 SVGAGI. The DNA for the CDR3 is TGTGCCAGCGTCCAAACAATAGGGGGCGAGCAGTACTTC. This gives the protein CASVQTIGGEQYF.

This chain uses TRBV6-5 with TRBJ2-7; TRBD2 matches at 15 bases. This CDR3 spans 15 amino acids. V lost 6 bases to trimming and J lost 5 bases; unmatched junction nucleotides: 5. Germline loops: CDR1 MNHEY, CDR2 SVGAGI. The CDR3 here is CASRSGLAGGDEQYF. The CDR3 nucleotides read TGTGCCAGCAGGTCGGGACTAGCGGGAGGTGACGAGCAGTACTTC.

The chain recombines TRBV19 with TRBJ2-2; D is possibly TRBD1 (6 bases). The CDR3 totals 17 residues. Germline lookup yields CDR1 LNHDA and CDR2 SQIVND (reference sequence). Trimming left V 6 bases short and J 2 bases short, with 19 bases between. In DNA, the CDR3 is TGTGCCAGTAGCCAAACCGACTGGACAGAAAACACCGGGGAGCTGTTTTTT. It is translated as CASSQTDWTENTGELFF.

V is TRBV27 and J is TRBJ2-3, with a tentative D call TRBD2 (6 bases). This CDR3 comprises 13 residues. Trimming pared 3 bases from V and 6 bases from J, leaving 10 bases between. Germline V CDR1 and CDR2: MNHEY, SMNVEV (reference sequence). The CDR3 nucleotides read TGTGCCAGCAGTTTGGGGGGTAGGGATACGCAGTATTTT. Translated, it gives CASSLGGRDTQYF.

The V gene is TRBV19, the J gene TRBJ2-7, with D possibly TRBD2 on 7 matching bases. V was trimmed by 6 bases and J by 7 bases, leaving 13 bases between them. CDR1 is LNHDA and CDR2 is SQIVND in the germline V gene (reference sequence). The length of the CDR3 is 12 residues. The CDR3 sequence: CASSQGTMEQYF. CDR3 sequence (DNA): TGTGCCAGTAGCCAGGGGACTATGGAGCAGTACTTC.

The CDR3 loop is CASSVTYQETQYF. CDR3 DNA: TGTGCCAGCTCAGTCACATACCAAGAGACCCAGTACTTC. The chain recombines TRBV18 with TRBJ2-5; no definite D call. This CDR3 is built from 13 residues. V lost 5 bases and J lost 0, with 7 bases in between. In germline, CDR1 is KGHSH, CDR2 LQKENI.

The chain couples TRBV6-1 to TRBJ1-5; possibly TRBD1 for D (6 bases). Germline V gene sequence: CDR1 MNHNS, CDR2 SASEGT. CDR3 size: 14 residues. V was pared by 5 bases and J by 7 bases, with 15 bases between. The CDR3 spells CASSTGIFGQPQHF. As DNA, the CDR3 is TGTGCCAGCAGTACAGGGATTTTCGGGCAGCCCCAGCATTTT.

The rearrangement uses TRBV6-6 and TRBJ1-2; 8 bases are a match to TRBD1. CDR3 length: 16 residues. Germline assignment: CDR1 MNHNY and CDR2 SVGAGI (reference sequence). Trimming took 2 bases from V and 8 from J; bases not matched to a gene: 13. CDR3 region: CASSYVLGAGGGGYTF. The CDR3 DNA reads as TGTGCCAGCAGTTACGTACTGGGGGCAGGGGGCGGCGGCTACACCTTC.

The rearrangement links TRBV19 to TRBJ2-7; no clear D gene. CDR3 length: 14 residues. CDR1 and CDR2 (germline): LNHDA, SQIVND (reference sequence). Deletions cut 3 bases from V and 2 bases from J, with 11 bases between. This CDR3 reads CASSISGSAYEQYF. CDR3 nucleotides: TGTGCCAGTAGTATTTCCGGGTCAGCCTACGAGCAGTACTTC.

CDR3 bases: TGTGCCAGCTCACCTACGACTAGCGGGAAAGGCGAGCAGTACTTC. Translation: CASSPTTSGKGEQYF. The chain links TRBV18 to TRBJ2-7; 11 nucleotides line up with TRBD2. J gave up 6 bases and V 3 bases, and 7 bases lay outside the gene matches. The CDR3 consists of 15 residues. Germline V gene data show CDR1 as KGHSH and CDR2 as LQKENI.

This sequence joins TRBV27 and TRBJ2-7, with D possibly being TRBD2 (7 bases). Trimming took off 6 bases at V and 6 bases at J, with 24 bases between the two ends. This CDR3 comprises 16 residues. Germline CDR1 and CDR2: MNHEY and SMNVEV (reference sequence). The CDR3 sequence: CASRIKGGGRLGEQYF. In DNA form, the CDR3 reads TGTGCCAGCAGGATAAAAGGGGGGGGGCGTCTCGGCGAGCAGTACTTC.

The chain employs TRBV27 and TRBJ2-3, with TRBD1 matching 7 bases. Germline CDR1 and CDR2: MNHEY and SMNVEV (reference sequence). The V gene end was trimmed by 6 bases and the J gene end by 2 bases; junction bases not matched to a gene: 8. The length of the CDR3 is 15 residues. The CDR3 coding sequence is TGTGCCAGCAGCCCGCCGGGACAGCTCACAGATACGCAGTATTTT. This encodes CASSPPGQLTDTQYF.

The chain recombines TRBV6-4 with TRBJ2-7; 8 bases align to TRBD2. V was clipped by 10 bases and J by 1 base; unmatched bases: 12. This CDR3 has 15 amino acids. Germline V gene data show CDR1 as MRHNA and CDR2 as SNTAGT. Here the CDR3 reads CAIEAGATSSYEQYF. The CDR3 DNA is TGTGCCATAGAAGCGGGAGCGACCTCTTCCTACGAGCAGTACTTC.

This clone has a handful of counts. V gene TRBV18 combines with J gene TRBJ2-7, with D possibly matching TRBD2 (7 bases). V was shortened by 3 bases and J by 7 bases, with 16 bases between the two germline ends. This CDR3 region has 14 residues. The germline V gene encodes CDR1 KGHSH and CDR2 LQKENI. CDR3 amino acids: CASSPGGGSVEQYF. The CDR3 DNA sequence: TGTGCCAGCTCACCGGGAGGGGGGTCTGTTGAGCAGTACTTC.

The V call is TRBV11-3, the J call TRBJ2-2, with D perhaps matching TRBD2 (5 bases). The CDR3 contains 13 residues. The V gene's germline CDR1 is SGHNT and CDR2 YENEEA. Trimming took 6 bases from V and 7 from J, leaving 12 bases between them. CDR3 residues: CASSEISGGELFF. CDR3 DNA sequence: TGTGCCAGCAGTGAGATCAGCGGCGGGGAGCTGTTTTTT.

The V and J genes are TRBV6-5 and TRBJ2-7; 10 positions match TRBD1. Per the germline V gene, CDR1 is MNHEY and CDR2 is SVGAGI. J was trimmed by 4 bases and V by 6 bases; bases with no gene match: 6. The CDR3 length is 14 residues. The chain's CDR3 is CASRRTGGPYEQYF. The CDR3 DNA sequence: TGTGCCAGCAGACGGACAGGGGGTCCTTACGAGCAGTACTTC.

This clone was counted only a few times. DNA of the CDR3: TGTGCCACGGTGAAAACGAACACCGGGGAGCTGTTTTTT. It yields the protein CATVKTNTGELFF. The chain is built from TRBV6-5 and TRBJ2-2; D ambiguous. The CDR3 is 13 residues long. Trimming left V 10 bases short and J 0 bases short, with 9 bases between. CDR1 is MNHEY, CDR2 SVGAGI, per germline.

V and J are TRBV9 and TRBJ2-5; D is uncertain. The CDR3 consists of 13 residues. V shed 0 bases and J shed 5 bases, with 8 bases lying between them. Germline-derived CDR1 and CDR2 are SGDLS and YYNGEE. Here the CDR3 reads CASSVAGIETQYF. CDR3 nucleotides: TGTGCCAGCAGCGTAGCAGGTATCGAGACCCAGTACTTC.

This clone has just a few counts. The chain combines TRBV6-6 with TRBJ2-1; tentative D call: TRBD2 (5 bases). Germline V gives CDR1 MNHNY, CDR2 SVGAGI (reference sequence). The CDR3 has 12 amino acids. Between the trimmed V and J ends, which lost 5 bases and 8 bases, there was a span of 10 bases. The CDR3 DNA sequence: TGTGCCAGCAGTCACCGGACTGATGAGCAGTTCTTC. It specifies CASSHRTDEQFF.

The rearrangement joins TRBV4-2 to TRBJ2-7, with D perhaps TRBD2 (7 bases). Germline CDR1 is LGHNA and CDR2 is YNFKEQ. Trimming took off 0 bases at V and 5 bases at J, with 14 bases between the two ends. CDR3 size: 15 residues. The CDR3 sequence is CASSQDRRGGDEQYF. For the CDR3, the DNA is TGTGCCAGCAGCCAAGATCGTAGGGGGGGGGACGAGCAGTACTTC.

The V call is TRBV11-2, the J call TRBJ2-7; TRBD2 agrees at 7 bases. V shed 5 bases and J 3 bases; nucleotides not matched to a gene: 13. CDR3 length: 16 residues. Germline V lookup: CDR1 SGHAT, CDR2 FQNNGV. DNA for the CDR3: TGTGCCAGCAGCGAACGGCTTGGGACTATCTTCTACGAGCAGTACTTC. It encodes CASSERLGTIFYEQYF.

This clone occurred once. The chain links TRBV2 to TRBJ2-5; D not certain. The J call may be mistaken, given a closer DNA end match to TRBJ2-7. The CDR3 totals 11 residues. Germline CDR1 reads SNHLY; CDR2 reads FYNNEI. The CDR3 protein is CASRESYEQYF. CDR3 sequence (DNA): TGTGCCAGCAGGGAGTCCTACGAGCAGTACTTC.